What follows are 2 T cell receptor beta chains derived from one specimen sequenced in a study of cytomegalovirus exposure and HLA in healthy donors. Primers: 60 Vbeta forward and 13 Jbeta reverse. Data came from immunoSEQ multiplex PCR; TCRdb stores just in-frame clones and leaves some out. The sample table sets out 150,000 to 200,000 clones. The sequencing sample was made of PBMCs. Receptors originate from a young man in good health and CMV-seronegative.

The CDR3 DNA sequence: TGCGCCAGCAGCCAGAGGAACTCTGGAAACACCATATATTTT. Protein: CASSQRNSGNTIYF. The chain couples TRBV4-1 to TRBJ1-3; D unresolved. The ends were cut back, 3 bases at V and 0 bases at J, with 6 bases in the middle. The V gene's germline CDR1 is MGHRA and CDR2 YSYEKL. CDR3 length equals 14 residues.

The V call is TRBV5-1, the J call TRBJ2-3; the match to TRBD2 covers 12 bases. Germline V CDR1 and CDR2: SGHRS, YFSETQ. This CDR3 comprises 16 residues. V dropped 4 bases and J dropped 5; count of bases not matched to a gene: 8. CDR3 sequence: CASSASTSGSGDTQYF. CDR3 nucleotides: TGCGCCAGCAGCGCCTCGACTAGCGGGAGTGGAGATACGCAGTATTTT.